Listed here are 6 T cell receptor beta chains from one sample, sequenced in a study of shared clonotypes between healthy human individuals. It was CD45RO-negative cells, positively selected for CCR7, that made up naive CD8 cells, with terminally differentiated effector memory CD45RA+ cells excluded. Sequenced by immunoSEQ multiplex PCR; TCRdb stores in-frame clones only, minus some. The sample lists around 600,000 clones; 98% were seen once. Sequences were obtained from naive CD8+ T cells sorted from blood. These receptors originate from a man aged 25-40 years in good health.

This chain links TRBV5-5 with TRBJ2-7, with D possibly matching TRBD1 (5 bases). The ends were cut back, 0 bases at V and 3 bases at J, with 7 bases in the middle. The CDR3 has 13 residues. Germline-derived CDR1 and CDR2 are SGHKS and YYEKEE (reference sequence). The CDR3 loop reads CASSLARGYEQYF. The CDR3 DNA follows: TGTGCCAGCAGCTTGGCTAGGGGCTACGAGCAGTACTTC.

The chain links TRBV4-2 to TRBJ2-5, with 8 bases aligning to TRBD2. CDR3 length: 16 amino acids. With V trimmed by 0 bases and J by 4 bases, 7 bases remained unmatched. The germline gives CDR1 LGHNA, CDR2 YNFKEQ. CDR3 sequence: CASSQELAALGETQYF. In DNA form, the CDR3 reads TGTGCCAGCAGCCAAGAACTAGCGGCGCTGGGAGAGACCCAGTACTTC.

The chain links TRBV15 to TRBJ2-7; 14 bases align to TRBD2. Per the germline V gene, CDR1 is LNHNV and CDR2 is YYDKDF (reference sequence). CDR3 length: 14 amino acids. V shed 6 bases and J 7 bases; nucleotides not matched to a gene: 5. In DNA form, the CDR3 reads TGTGCCACCAGTCCGGGACTAGCGGGAGTTGAGCAGTACTTC. Its protein is CATSPGLAGVEQYF.

The chain has TRBV9 and TRBJ2-1; TRBD2 aligns across 10 bases. With V trimmed by 4 bases and J by 5 bases, 6 bases remained unmatched. Germline-derived CDR1 and CDR2 are SGDLS and YYNGEE. The CDR3 length is 15 residues. The CDR3 sequence is CASSPSGSLNNEQFF. The CDR3 DNA reads TGTGCCAGCAGCCCTAGCGGGAGCCTTAACAATGAGCAGTTCTTC.

This clone was counted a single time. This chain joins TRBV7-6 and TRBJ2-3, with TRBD2 identical over 10 bases. Losses at the gene ends were 5 bases for V and 2 bases for J; bases not matched to a gene: 4. The CDR3 length is 15 residues. The germline V gene encodes CDR1 SGHVS and CDR2 FNYEAQ. The CDR3: CASSQTSGSTDTQYF. The DNA of the CDR3 is TGTGCCAGCAGCCAGACTAGCGGGTCCACAGATACGCAGTATTTT.

The chain employs TRBV19 and TRBJ2-1; 10 bases align to TRBD1. The CDR3 is made up of 14 amino acids. CDR1 is LNHDA and CDR2 is SQIVND in the germline V gene (reference sequence). Trimming cost V 5 bases and J 9 bases; bases outside gene matches: 7. For the CDR3, the DNA is TGTGCCAGTAGTCCCGGGACAGGGGTCAGTGAGCAGTTCTTC. It is translated as CASSPGTGVSEQFF.